The 16 T cell receptor beta chains below were found in one sample sequenced in a study of T cells in localized non-small cell lung cancer. Repertoires were generated with immunoSEQ multiplex PCR, while TCRdb's copy carries only in-frame clones and drops some. The repertoire holds some 30,000 clones, 78% seen once, with 36% in the top ten. Source: peripheral blood, taken before any cancer treatment. Receptors were obtained from a male donor at least 60 years old with stage II squamous cell lung carcinoma.

V usage is TRBV18 and J usage is TRBJ1-6, with 7 bases identical to TRBD1. With V trimmed by 2 bases and J by 6 bases, 4 bases remained unmatched. The CDR3 contains 15 residues. The germline V gene has CDR1 KGHSH and CDR2 LQKENI. CDR3: CASSPRDSLNSPLHF. The DNA for the CDR3 is TGTGCCAGCTCACCAAGGGACAGCCTTAATTCACCCCTCCACTTT.

The chain carries TRBV11-2 and TRBJ2-3; D is ambiguous. V dropped 2 bases and J dropped 6 bases, with 6 bases sitting between them. This CDR3 contains 12 residues. CDR1 is SGHAT and CDR2 is FQNNGV in the germline V gene. CDR3 coding DNA: TGTGCCAGCAGCTTACAGGAGGATACGCAGTATTTT. This translates into CASSLQEDTQYF.

This rearrangement joins TRBV5-1 to TRBJ1-2; 10 nucleotides match TRBD1. Trimming cost V 2 bases and J 8 bases; bases outside gene matches: 18. Germline lookup yields CDR1 SGHRS and CDR2 YFSETQ. The CDR3 is 18 amino acids. This CDR3 reads CASSLSGQGSLVTEGYTF. CDR3 sequence (DNA): TGCGCCAGCAGCTTATCGGGACAGGGGTCGTTGGTAACCGAGGGCTACACCTTC. The full variable domain, rest sourced from reference TRBV5-1 and TRBJ1-2, is KAGVTQTPRYLIKTRGQQVTLSCSPISGHRSVSWYQQTPGQGLQFLFEYFSETQRNKGNFPGRFSGRQFSNSRSEMNVSTLELGDSALYLCASSLSGQGSLVTEGYTFGSGTRLTVV.

This clone showed up just once. The J gene is TRBJ2-5, the V gene TRBV2; unclear D gene. The germline V gene has CDR1 SNHLY and CDR2 FYNNEI. V was cut by 8 bases and J by 4 bases, with 5 bases left in between. The length of the CDR3 is 10 residues. CDR3 in amino acids: CASLSETQYF. The CDR3 DNA is TGTGCCAGCCTCTCAGAGACCCAGTACTTC.

The rearrangement links TRBV7-2 to TRBJ2-7, with 10 bases that match TRBD1. The CDR3 runs to 15 residues. The trim removed 1 base at V and 3 bases at J, leaving 3 bases unmatched. Germline-derived CDR1 and CDR2 are SGHTA and FQGNSA. CDR3 protein: CASSLGTGGNYEQYF. CDR3 nucleotides: TGTGCCAGCAGCTTAGGGACAGGGGGGAACTACGAGCAGTACTTC.

This clone was counted only a few times. The rearrangement links TRBV4-2 to TRBJ1-1; 8 bases agree with TRBD1. Looked up from germline, CDR1 is LGHNA and CDR2 is YNFKEQ. The CDR3 extends over 15 amino acids. The V and J ends lost 3 bases and 5 bases, in that order; junction bases with no gene match: 8. The CDR3 DNA reads TGTGCCAGCAGCCATCGGGGGACAGGACAAACTGAAGCTTTCTTT. It yields the protein CASSHRGTGQTEAFF.

The V call is TRBV30, the J call TRBJ1-5; tentative D call: TRBD1 (6 bases). The germline V and J ends were trimmed by 5 bases and 3 bases, with 23 bases remaining between them. CDR1 and CDR2 (germline): GTSNPN, SVGIG (reference sequence). The CDR3 runs 17 residues. CDR3: CAWQSKWTRTDNQPQHF. For the CDR3, the DNA is TGTGCCTGGCAGTCCAAGTGGACAAGGACAGACAATCAGCCCCAGCATTTT.

The chain recombines TRBV7-3 with TRBJ1-5; D might be TRBD1 (5 bases). The CDR3 runs to 14 residues. The V end was cut by 2 bases, the J end by 6 bases, with 11 bases between. CDR1 is SGHTA, CDR2 FQGTGA, per germline. CDR3 nucleotides: TGTGCCAGCAGCTTAGACGGGGGGAGTCAGCCCCAGCATTTT. As protein: CASSLDGGSQPQHF.

The CDR3 DNA reads TGTGCCAGCAGGGACAGGGGGGTTGGGACTGAAGCTTTCTTT. This gives the protein CASRDRGVGTEAFF. The chain couples TRBV6-5 to TRBJ1-1; 10 bases line up with TRBD1. From germline, CDR1 is MNHEY and CDR2 SVGAGI. V shed 6 bases and J 5 bases; nucleotides not matched to a gene: 6. This CDR3 has 14 amino acids.

The CDR3 loop is CASGLGAMGEKLFF. CDR3 bases: TGTGCTAGTGGTTTGGGGGCCATGGGGGAAAAACTGTTTTTT. The chain couples TRBV12-5 to TRBJ1-4; D call uncertain. The ends were cut back, 1 base at V and 8 bases at J, with 11 bases in the middle. The length of the CDR3 is 14 residues. CDR1 is LGHNT and CDR2 is FRNRAP in the germline V gene.

This CDR3 reads CASSENPSSYNEQFF. As DNA, the CDR3 is TGTGCCAGCAGTGAGAACCCGTCTTCCTACAATGAGCAGTTCTTC. V and J are TRBV6-1 and TRBJ2-1, with D uncertain. CDR1 and CDR2 (germline): MNHNS, SASEGT. Trimming took 3 bases from V and 1 from J, leaving 10 bases between them. This CDR3 spans 15 amino acids.

The chain joins TRBV6-1 to TRBJ2-1; 8 positions agree with TRBD1. Germline V gene sequence: CDR1 MNHNS, CDR2 SASEGT. The junction had 5 bases not matched to a gene; V was cut back by 8 bases and J by 2 bases. The CDR3 length is 14 residues. The CDR3, as DNA: TGTGCCAGCCGGACAGGGTTCACCTACAATGAGCAGTTCTTC. Translated: CASRTGFTYNEQFF.

The J gene is TRBJ1-2, the V gene TRBV30; TRBD1 aligns across 7 bases. This CDR3 has 13 amino acids. CDR1 is GTSNPN, CDR2 SVGIG, per germline (reference sequence). Unmatched junction bases numbered 4, after V lost 1 base and J lost 5 bases. The CDR3 sequence is CAWSGIQGYGYTF. The CDR3 DNA sequence: TGTGCCTGGAGTGGAATACAGGGGTATGGCTACACCTTC.

The chain has TRBV5-1 and TRBJ2-7; possible D gene TRBD2, 5 bases. The germline V and J ends were trimmed by 5 bases and 4 bases, with 13 bases remaining between them. CDR3 size: 13 residues. Germline loops: CDR1 SGHRS, CDR2 YFSETQ. The CDR3 region is CASRGPSSYEQYF. The CDR3 DNA sequence: TGCGCCAGCAGAGGTCCTAGCTCGTACGAGCAGTACTTC.

The chain employs TRBV5-6 and TRBJ2-7, with 9 bases fitting TRBD2. With V trimmed by 10 bases and J by 6 bases, 8 bases remained unmatched. The CDR3 consists of 12 residues. Germline V gives CDR1 SGHDT, CDR2 YYEEEE. The CDR3 sequence: CAPRGGPCEQYF. For the CDR3, the DNA is TGTGCCCCGCGGGGGGGGCCCTGCGAGCAGTACTTC.

The chain employs TRBV11-3 and TRBJ1-2; maybe TRBD1 (5 bases). CDR3 size: 16 residues. The germline V gene encodes CDR1 SGHNT and CDR2 YENEEA. Trimming took 5 bases from V and 1 from J, leaving 17 bases between them. This CDR3 is CASSLRQRLLNYGYTF. CDR3 in DNA: TGTGCCAGCAGCCTCAGACAGCGACTTCTTAACTATGGCTACACCTTC. The full variable domain, its missing parts supplied by reference TRBV11-3 and TRBJ1-2, is EAGVVQSPRYKIIEKKQPVAFWCNPISGHNTLYWYLQNLGQGPELLIRYENEEAVDDSQLPKDRFSAERLKGVDSTLKIQPAELGDSAVYLCASSLRQRLLNYGYTFGSGTRLTVV.